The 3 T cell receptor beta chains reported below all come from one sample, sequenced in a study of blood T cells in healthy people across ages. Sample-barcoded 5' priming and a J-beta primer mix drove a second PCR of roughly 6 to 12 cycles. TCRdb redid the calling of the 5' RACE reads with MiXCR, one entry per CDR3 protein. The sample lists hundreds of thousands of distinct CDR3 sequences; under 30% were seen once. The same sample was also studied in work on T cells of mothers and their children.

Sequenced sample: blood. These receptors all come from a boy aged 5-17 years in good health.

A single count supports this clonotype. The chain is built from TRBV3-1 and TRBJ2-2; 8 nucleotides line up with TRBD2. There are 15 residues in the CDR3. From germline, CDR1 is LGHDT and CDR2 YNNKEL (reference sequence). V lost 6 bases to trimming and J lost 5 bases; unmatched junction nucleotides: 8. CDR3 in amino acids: CASRRLAGGTGELFF. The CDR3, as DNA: TGTGCCAGCAGACGCTTGGCGGGGGGAACCGGGGAGCTGTTTTTT.

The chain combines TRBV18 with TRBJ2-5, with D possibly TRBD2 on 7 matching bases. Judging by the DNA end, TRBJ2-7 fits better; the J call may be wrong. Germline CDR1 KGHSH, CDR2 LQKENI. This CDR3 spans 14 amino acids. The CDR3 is CASSHRGALYEQYF. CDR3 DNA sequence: TGTGCCAGCTCACATCGGGGGGCCCTCTACGAGCAGTACTTC.

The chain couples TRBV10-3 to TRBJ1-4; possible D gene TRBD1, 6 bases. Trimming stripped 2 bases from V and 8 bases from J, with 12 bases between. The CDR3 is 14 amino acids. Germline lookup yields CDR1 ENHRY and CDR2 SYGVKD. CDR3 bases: TGTGCCATCAGTGAGGACAGGCTGGGGGAAAAACTGTTTTTT. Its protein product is CAISEDRLGEKLFF.